The next 5 T cell receptor beta chains were all read from a single sample in a study of cytomegalovirus exposure and HLA in healthy donors. Sequenced by immunoSEQ multiplex PCR; TCRdb stores in-frame clones only, minus some. Of around 350,000 clones listed, 75% to 90% were seen once; the top ten hold under 0.9%. The specimen was PBMCs. These receptors originate from a young woman in good health and CMV-seronegative.

The chain carries TRBV28 and TRBJ1-2; no clear D gene. The V end was cut by 1 base, the J end by 4 bases, with 7 bases between. The CDR3 totals 13 residues. CDR1 is MDHEN and CDR2 is SYDVKM in the germline V gene. This CDR3 is CASSLSRAYGYTF. CDR3 nucleotides: TGTGCCAGCAGTTTATCGAGAGCCTATGGCTACACCTTC.

This rearrangement joins TRBV6-5 to TRBJ2-2; 8 bases line up with TRBD1. This CDR3 is built from 16 residues. J was trimmed by 1 base and V by 4 bases; bases with no gene match: 5. CDR1 is MNHEY, CDR2 SVGAGI, per germline. The CDR3 DNA sequence: TGTGCCAGCAGTTCGGACAGGGCCCGGAACACCGGGGAGCTGTTTTTT. It specifies CASSSDRARNTGELFF.

This sequence joins TRBV2 and TRBJ1-3, with 9 bases fitting TRBD1. The CDR3 consists of 13 residues. V shed 6 bases, J shed 8 bases, and the junction held 5 bases outside the gene matches. The germline V gene encodes CDR1 SNHLY and CDR2 FYNNEI. CDR3 nucleotides: TGTGCCAGCAGGGGACAGGGTAGGGACACCATATATTTT. Its translation is CASRGQGRDTIYF. Full variable domain (rest looked up from reference TRBV2 and TRBJ1-3): EPEVTQTPSHQVTQMGQEVILRCVPISNHLYFYWYRQILGQKVEFLVSFYNNEISEKSEIFDDQFSVERPDGSNFTLKIRSTKLEDSAMYFCASRGQGRDTIYFGEGSWLTVV.

The rearrangement uses TRBV2 and TRBJ1-1, with D possibly matching TRBD1 (5 bases). This CDR3 spans 12 amino acids. The germline V gene encodes CDR1 SNHLY and CDR2 FYNNEI. V lost 6 bases and J 3 bases, leaving 8 bases between the germline ends. The CDR3 nucleotides read TGTGCCAGCAGGACAGCCTACACTGAAGCTTTCTTT. Its protein is CASRTAYTEAFF.

The V gene is TRBV6-1, the J gene TRBJ2-6; D might be TRBD1 (6 bases). This CDR3 spans 16 amino acids. The germline V gene encodes CDR1 MNHNS and CDR2 SASEGT. V was shortened by 4 bases and J by 0 bases, with 10 bases between the two germline ends. In DNA form, the CDR3 reads TGTGCCAGCAGTGCACAGGGCTCCTCTGGGGCCAACGTCCTGACTTTC. Translation: CASSAQGSSGANVLTF.